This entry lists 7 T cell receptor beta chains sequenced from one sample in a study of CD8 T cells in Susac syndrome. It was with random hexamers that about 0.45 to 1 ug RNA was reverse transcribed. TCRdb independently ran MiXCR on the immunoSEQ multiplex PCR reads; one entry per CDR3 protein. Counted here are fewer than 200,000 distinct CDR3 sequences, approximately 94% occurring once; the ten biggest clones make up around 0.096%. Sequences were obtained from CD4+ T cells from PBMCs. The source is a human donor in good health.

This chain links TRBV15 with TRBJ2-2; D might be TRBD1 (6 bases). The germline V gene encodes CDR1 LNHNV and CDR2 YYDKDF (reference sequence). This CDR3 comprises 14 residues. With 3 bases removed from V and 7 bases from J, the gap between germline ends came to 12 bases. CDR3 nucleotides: TGTGCCACCAGCAGCCAACTGGACAGCGGGGAGCTGTTTTTT. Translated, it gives CATSSQLDSGELFF.

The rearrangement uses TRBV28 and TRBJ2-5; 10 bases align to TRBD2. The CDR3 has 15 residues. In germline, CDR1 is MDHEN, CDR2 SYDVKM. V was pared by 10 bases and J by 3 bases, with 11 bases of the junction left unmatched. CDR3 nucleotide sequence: TGTGCCACCGATGGGGTAGCGGGGGGCAAAGAGACCCAGTACTTC. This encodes CATDGVAGGKETQYF.

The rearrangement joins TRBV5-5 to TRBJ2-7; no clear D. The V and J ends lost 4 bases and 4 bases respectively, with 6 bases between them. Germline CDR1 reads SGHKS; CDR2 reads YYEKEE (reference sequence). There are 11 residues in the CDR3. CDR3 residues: CASSHLYEQYF. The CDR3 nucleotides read TGTGCCAGCAGCCACCTTTACGAGCAGTACTTC. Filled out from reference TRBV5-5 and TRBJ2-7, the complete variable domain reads DAGVTQSPTHLIKTRGQQVTLRCSPISGHKSVSWYQQVLGQGPQFIFQYYEKEERGRGNFPDRFSARQFPNYSSELNVNALLLGDSALYLCASSHLYEQYFGPGTRLTVT.

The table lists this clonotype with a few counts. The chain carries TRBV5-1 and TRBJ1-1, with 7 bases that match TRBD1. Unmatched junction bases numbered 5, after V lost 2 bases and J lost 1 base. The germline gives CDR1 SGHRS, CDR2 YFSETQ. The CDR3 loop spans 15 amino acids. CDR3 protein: CASSFRQGGNTEAFF. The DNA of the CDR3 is TGCGCCAGCAGCTTCCGACAGGGCGGGAACACTGAAGCTTTCTTT. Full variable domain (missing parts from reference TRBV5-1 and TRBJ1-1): KAGVTQTPRYLIKTRGQQVTLSCSPISGHRSVSWYQQTPGQGLQFLFEYFSETQRNKGNFPGRFSGRQFSNSRSEMNVSTLELGDSALYLCASSFRQGGNTEAFFGQGTRLTVV.

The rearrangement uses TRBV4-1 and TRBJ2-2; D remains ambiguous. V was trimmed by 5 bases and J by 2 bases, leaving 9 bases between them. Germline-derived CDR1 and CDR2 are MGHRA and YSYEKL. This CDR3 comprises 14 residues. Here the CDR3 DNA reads TGCGCCAGCAGCGGATTCCGAAACACCGGGGAGCTGTTTTTT. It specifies CASSGFRNTGELFF.

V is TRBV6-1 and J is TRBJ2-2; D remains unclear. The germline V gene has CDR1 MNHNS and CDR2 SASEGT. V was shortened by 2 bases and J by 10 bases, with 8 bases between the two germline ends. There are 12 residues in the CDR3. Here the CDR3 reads CASSEITEELFF. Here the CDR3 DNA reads TGTGCCAGCAGTGAAATCACGGAGGAGCTGTTTTTT.

The CDR3 DNA reads TGCAGTGCTGAGATCGGGGGAGGCAATCAGCCCCAGCATTTT. Its protein product is CSAEIGGGNQPQHF. This chain links TRBV20-1 with TRBJ1-5; possible D gene TRBD1, 5 bases. The CDR3 consists of 14 residues. Germline values: CDR1 DFQATT, CDR2 SNEGSKA (reference sequence). Trimming removed 5 bases from V and 2 bases from J, with 13 bases in between.